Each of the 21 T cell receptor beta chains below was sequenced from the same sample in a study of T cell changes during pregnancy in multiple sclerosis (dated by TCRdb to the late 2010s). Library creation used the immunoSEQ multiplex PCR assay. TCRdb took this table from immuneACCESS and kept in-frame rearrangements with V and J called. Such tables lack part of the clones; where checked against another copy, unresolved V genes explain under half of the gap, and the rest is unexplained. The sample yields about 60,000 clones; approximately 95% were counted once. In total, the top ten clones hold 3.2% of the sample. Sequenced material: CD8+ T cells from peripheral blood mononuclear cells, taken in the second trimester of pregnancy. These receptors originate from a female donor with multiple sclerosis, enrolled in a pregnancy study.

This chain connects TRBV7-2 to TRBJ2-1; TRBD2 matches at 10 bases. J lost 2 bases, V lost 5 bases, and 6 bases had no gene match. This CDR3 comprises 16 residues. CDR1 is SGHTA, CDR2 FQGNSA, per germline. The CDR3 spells CASSEPTSGTYNEQFF. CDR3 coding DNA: TGTGCCAGCAGCGAACCCACTAGCGGGACCTACAATGAGCAGTTCTTC.

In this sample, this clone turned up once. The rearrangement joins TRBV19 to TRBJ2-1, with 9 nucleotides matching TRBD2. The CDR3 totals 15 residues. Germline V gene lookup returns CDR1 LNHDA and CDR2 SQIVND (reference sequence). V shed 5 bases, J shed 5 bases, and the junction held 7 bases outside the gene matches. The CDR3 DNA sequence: TGTGCCAGTAGTTTGGTAGCGGGAGTAAACAATGAGCAGTTCTTC. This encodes CASSLVAGVNNEQFF. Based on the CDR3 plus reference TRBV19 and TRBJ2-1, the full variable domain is DGGITQSPKYLFRKEGQNVTLSCEQNLNHDAMYWYRQDPGQGLRLIYYSQIVNDFQKGDIAEGYSVSREKKESFPLTVTSAQKNPTAFYLCASSLVAGVNNEQFFGPGTRLTVL.

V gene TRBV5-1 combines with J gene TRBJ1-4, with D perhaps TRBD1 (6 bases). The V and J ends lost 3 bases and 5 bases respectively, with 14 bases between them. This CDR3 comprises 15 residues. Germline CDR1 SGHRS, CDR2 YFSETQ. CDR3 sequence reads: CASSWGTGMNEKLFF. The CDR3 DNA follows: TGCGCCAGCAGCTGGGGCACAGGGATGAATGAAAAACTGTTTTTT. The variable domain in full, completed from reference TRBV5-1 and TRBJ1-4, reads KAGVTQTPRYLIKTRGQQVTLSCSPISGHRSVSWYQQTPGQGLQFLFEYFSETQRNKGNFPGRFSGRQFSNSRSEMNVSTLELGDSALYLCASSWGTGMNEKLFFGSGTQLSVL.

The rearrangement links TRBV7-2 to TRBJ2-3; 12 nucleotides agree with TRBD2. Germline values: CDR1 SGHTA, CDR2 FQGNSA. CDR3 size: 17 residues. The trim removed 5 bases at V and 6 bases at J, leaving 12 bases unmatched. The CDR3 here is CASSPVRLAGAVDTQYF. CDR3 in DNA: TGTGCCAGCAGCCCAGTTCGACTAGCGGGAGCGGTGGATACGCAGTATTTT.

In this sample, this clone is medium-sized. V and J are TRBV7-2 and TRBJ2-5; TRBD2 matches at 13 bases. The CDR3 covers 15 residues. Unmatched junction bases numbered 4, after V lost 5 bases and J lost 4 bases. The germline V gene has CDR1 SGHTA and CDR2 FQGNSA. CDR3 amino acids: CASSPWTSGRETQYF. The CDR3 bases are TGTGCCAGCAGCCCGTGGACTAGCGGGAGAGAGACCCAGTACTTC.

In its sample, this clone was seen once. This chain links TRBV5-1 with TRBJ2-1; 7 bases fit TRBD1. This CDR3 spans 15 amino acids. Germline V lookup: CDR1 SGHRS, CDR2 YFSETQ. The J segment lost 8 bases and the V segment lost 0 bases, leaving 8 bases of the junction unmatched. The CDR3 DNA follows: TGCGCCAGCAGCTTGGCCGGATCAGGGGGTGATGAGCAGTTCTTC. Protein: CASSLAGSGGDEQFF.

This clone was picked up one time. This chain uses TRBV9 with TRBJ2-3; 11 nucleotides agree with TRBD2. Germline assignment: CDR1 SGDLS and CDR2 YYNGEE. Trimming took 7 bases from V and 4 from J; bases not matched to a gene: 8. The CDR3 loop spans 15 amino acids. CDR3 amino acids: CASGPSGRRSDTQYF. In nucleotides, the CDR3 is TGTGCCAGCGGCCCTAGCGGGAGGAGGTCAGATACGCAGTATTTT.

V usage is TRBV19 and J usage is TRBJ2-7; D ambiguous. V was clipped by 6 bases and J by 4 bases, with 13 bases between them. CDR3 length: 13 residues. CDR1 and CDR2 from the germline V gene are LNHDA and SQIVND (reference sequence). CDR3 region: CASSLFPGYEQYF. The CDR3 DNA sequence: TGTGCCAGTAGCCTTTTTCCCGGGTACGAGCAGTACTTC.

The CDR3 protein is CASSQKLSGPGEDTQYF. The CDR3 DNA reads TGTGCCAGCAGCCAAAAACTTAGCGGACCTGGGGAGGATACGCAGTATTTT. V and J are TRBV7-9 and TRBJ2-3, with a tentative D call TRBD2 (6 bases). Trimming stripped 5 bases from V and 6 bases from J, with 24 bases between. Looked up from germline, CDR1 is SEHNR and CDR2 is FQNEAQ (reference sequence). The CDR3 is 17 residues long.

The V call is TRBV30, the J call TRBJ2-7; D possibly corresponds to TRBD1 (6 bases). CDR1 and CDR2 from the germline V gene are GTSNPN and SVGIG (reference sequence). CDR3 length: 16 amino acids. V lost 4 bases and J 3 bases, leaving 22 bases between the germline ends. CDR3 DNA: TGTGCCTGGACCTCTATAAGACAGGTCGGGCTCTACGAGCAGTACTTC. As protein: CAWTSIRQVGLYEQYF. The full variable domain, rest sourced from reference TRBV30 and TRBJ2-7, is SQTIHQWPATLVQPVGSPLSLECTVEGTSNPNLYWYRQAAGRGLQLLFYSVGIGQISSEVPQNLSASRPQDRQFILSSKKLLLSDSGFYLCAWTSIRQVGLYEQYFGPGTRLTVT.

The CDR3 region is CASSPTGTHSGNTIYF. As DNA, the CDR3 is TGTGCCAGCTCACCCACAGGGACCCACTCTGGAAACACCATATATTTT. V usage is TRBV18 and J usage is TRBJ1-3, with a tentative D call TRBD1 (6 bases). Between the trimmed V and J ends, which lost 3 bases and 0 bases, there was a span of 12 bases. CDR1 is KGHSH and CDR2 is LQKENI in the germline V gene. This CDR3 comprises 16 residues.

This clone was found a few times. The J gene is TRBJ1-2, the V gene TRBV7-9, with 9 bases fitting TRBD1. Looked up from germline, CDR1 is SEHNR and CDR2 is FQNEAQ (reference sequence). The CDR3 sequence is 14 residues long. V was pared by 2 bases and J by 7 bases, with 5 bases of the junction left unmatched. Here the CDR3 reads CASSLSGQGFGYTF. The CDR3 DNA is TGTGCCAGCAGCTTATCCGGACAGGGGTTTGGCTACACCTTC.

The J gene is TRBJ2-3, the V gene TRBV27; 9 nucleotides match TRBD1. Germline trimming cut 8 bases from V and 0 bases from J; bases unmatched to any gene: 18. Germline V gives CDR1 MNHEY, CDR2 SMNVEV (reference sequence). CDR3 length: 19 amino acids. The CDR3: CASGKIRDRVEKSTDTQYF. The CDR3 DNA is TGTGCCAGCGGAAAAATACGGGACAGGGTGGAAAAAAGCACAGATACGCAGTATTTT.

CDR3: CARMGDRGVENTEAFF. The CDR3 DNA reads as TGTGCCAGGATGGGGGACAGGGGAGTAGAAAACACTGAAGCTTTCTTT. The chain joins TRBV19 to TRBJ1-1, with 10 bases identical to TRBD1. Per germline, CDR1 LNHDA and CDR2 SQIVND (reference sequence). The length of the CDR3 is 16 residues. With V trimmed by 9 bases and J by 2 bases, 12 bases remained unmatched.

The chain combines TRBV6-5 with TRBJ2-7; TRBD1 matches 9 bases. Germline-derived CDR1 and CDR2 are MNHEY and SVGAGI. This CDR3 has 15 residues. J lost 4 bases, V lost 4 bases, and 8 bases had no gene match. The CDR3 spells CASSSLQGARYEQYF. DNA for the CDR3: TGTGCCAGCAGTTCCTTACAGGGGGCGCGTTACGAGCAGTACTTC.

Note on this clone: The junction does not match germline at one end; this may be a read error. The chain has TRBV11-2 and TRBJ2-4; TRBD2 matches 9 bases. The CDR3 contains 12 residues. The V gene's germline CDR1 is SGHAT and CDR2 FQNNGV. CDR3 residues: CASSPMGLAFHF. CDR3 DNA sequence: TGTGCCAGCAGCCCAATGGGACTAGCCTTTCACTTC.

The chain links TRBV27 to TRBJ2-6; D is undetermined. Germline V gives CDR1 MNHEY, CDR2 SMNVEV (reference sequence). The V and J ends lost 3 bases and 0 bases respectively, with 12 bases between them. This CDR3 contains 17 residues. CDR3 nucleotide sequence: TGTGCCAGCAGTTTGGCCAGGCTCCGCTCTGGGGCCAACGTCCTGACTTTC. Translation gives CASSLARLRSGANVLTF.

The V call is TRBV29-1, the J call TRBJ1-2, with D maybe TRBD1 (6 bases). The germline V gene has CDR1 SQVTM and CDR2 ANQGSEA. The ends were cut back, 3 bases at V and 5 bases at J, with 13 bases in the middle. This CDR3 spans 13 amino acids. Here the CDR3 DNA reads TGCAGCGTTGATGTACAGGGCCGGTATGGCTACACCTTC. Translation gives CSVDVQGRYGYTF.

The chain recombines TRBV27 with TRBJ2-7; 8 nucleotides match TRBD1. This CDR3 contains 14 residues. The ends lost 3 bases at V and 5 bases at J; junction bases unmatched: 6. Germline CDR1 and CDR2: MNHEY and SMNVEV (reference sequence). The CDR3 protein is CASSLGRGRHEQYF. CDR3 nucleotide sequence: TGTGCCAGCAGTTTGGGCAGGGGGCGCCACGAGCAGTACTTC.

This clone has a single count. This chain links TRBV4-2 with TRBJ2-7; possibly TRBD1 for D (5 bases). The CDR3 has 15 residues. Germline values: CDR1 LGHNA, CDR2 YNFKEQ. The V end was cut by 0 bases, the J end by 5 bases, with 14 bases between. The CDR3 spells CASSQDQGSNDEQYF. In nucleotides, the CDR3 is TGTGCCAGCAGCCAAGATCAGGGTTCTAACGACGAGCAGTACTTC.

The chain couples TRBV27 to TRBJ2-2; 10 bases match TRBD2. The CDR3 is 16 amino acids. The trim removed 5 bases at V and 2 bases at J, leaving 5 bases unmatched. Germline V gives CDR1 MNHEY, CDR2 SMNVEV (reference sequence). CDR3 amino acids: CASSPVAGGNTGELFF. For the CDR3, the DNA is TGTGCCAGCAGTCCCGTAGCGGGAGGCAACACCGGGGAGCTGTTTTTT.